This T cell receptor (beta chain) was captured in a study of T cell responses to AZD1222 COVID-19 vaccine. The study, taken as a whole, reports: After two AZD1222 doses, spike-specific TCR breadth and depth rose versus day 0. Across spike, vaccine-associated CD4 TCRs were found, dominant at 160-218 and 743-854.

A note on this clone: The antigen is undetermined.

Trimming removed 6 bases from V and 3 bases from J, with 12 bases in between. This CDR3 region has 14 residues. The germline CDR1 and CDR2 sequences are SNHLY and FYNNEI. The repertoire was sequenced with immunoSEQ multiplex PCR; TCRdb's copy has only in-frame clones and lacks some. The data contain about 120,000 clones, 90% of them singletons. The clonotype originates from an adult in good health. The chain joins TRBV2 to TRBJ1-5, with a possible D match to TRBD1 (6 bases). The starting material was peripheral blood, obtained on day 0 of AZD1222 vaccination. The CDR3 loop reads CASRARDINQPQHF. CDR3 in DNA: TGTGCCAGCAGAGCCCGGGACATCAATCAGCCCCAGCATTTT.